The 15 T cell receptor beta chains below come from one sample, sequenced in a study of type 1 regulatory T cells. From the reads, TCRdb called clonotypes with MiXCR, one entry per CDR3 protein. The data show 75,000 to 100,000 distinct CDR3 sequences, around a third seen once. Specimen: CD4+ T cells, either the whole sample or a sorted fraction (not recorded which). The receptors shown here come from a human donor in good health.

In this sample, this clonotype turned up a few times. The chain carries TRBV5-1 and TRBJ2-3, with 8 bases matching TRBD1. Trimming removed 4 bases from V and 0 bases from J; junction bases left unmatched: 4. The CDR3 length is 15 residues. Germline V gene sequence: CDR1 SGHRS, CDR2 YFSETQ. The CDR3 DNA sequence: TGCGCCAGCAGCATAGGACAGGGTAGCACAGATACGCAGTATTTT. Its translation: CASSIGQGSTDTQYF.

This clonotype appeared a single time. The chain employs TRBV7-2 and TRBJ2-2; possibly TRBD2 for D (6 bases). The V end lost 3 bases, the J end lost 5 bases, and 13 bases lay between the germline ends. The CDR3 extends over 15 amino acids. From germline, CDR1 is SGHTA and CDR2 FQGNSA. The CDR3 region has the DNA TGTGCCAGCAGCTTGAATCAACGGGGGACCGGGGAGCTGTTTTTT. It is translated as CASSLNQRGTGELFF.

The chain employs TRBV15 and TRBJ2-7, with 8 bases matching TRBD1. CDR3 size: 14 residues. The V and J ends lost 4 bases and 2 bases, in that order; junction bases with no gene match: 4. Germline values: CDR1 LNHNV, CDR2 YYDKDF (reference sequence). The CDR3 loop is CATSTGTGTYEQYF. In DNA, the CDR3 is TGTGCCACCAGCACCGGGACAGGAACCTACGAGCAGTACTTC. Supplemented by reference TRBV15 and TRBJ2-7, the full variable domain reads DAMVIQNPRYQVTQFGKPVTLSCSQTLNHNVMYWYQQKSSQAPKLLFHYYDKDFNNEADTPDNFQSRRPNTSFCFLDIRSPGLGDTAMYLCATSTGTGTYEQYFGPGTRLTVT.

This clonotype was detected a few times. The genes are TRBV5-1 and TRBJ2-7; D is unresolved. Trimming took 4 bases from V and 4 from J, leaving 15 bases between them. Germline values: CDR1 SGHRS, CDR2 YFSETQ. The CDR3 totals 14 residues. The CDR3 region has the DNA TGCGCCAGCAGCCCCCCAAATCCTCCGTACGAGCAGTACTTC. It yields the protein CASSPPNPPYEQYF.

In nucleotides, the CDR3 is TGTGCCACCAGCAGAGAGATAGGACTGTCCGAGCAGTACTTC. Translated: CATSREIGLSEQYF. The V call is TRBV15, the J call TRBJ2-7; perhaps TRBD2 as D (5 bases). The CDR3 loop spans 14 amino acids. CDR1 is LNHNV and CDR2 is YYDKDF in the germline V gene (reference sequence). The V and J ends lost 0 bases and 6 bases respectively, with 12 bases between them. The whole variable domain, remainder taken from reference TRBV15 and TRBJ2-7, is DAMVIQNPRYQVTQFGKPVTLSCSQTLNHNVMYWYQQKSSQAPKLLFHYYDKDFNNEADTPDNFQSRRPNTSFCFLDIRSPGLGDTAMYLCATSREIGLSEQYFGPGTRLTVT.

The chain has TRBV24-1 and TRBJ2-1; TRBD2 agrees at 13 bases. The V gene's germline CDR1 is KGHDR and CDR2 SFDVKD. The CDR3 is made up of 18 amino acids. V lost 0 bases to trimming and J lost 8 bases; unmatched junction nucleotides: 9. The CDR3 spells CATSDLRPGTSGTDEQFF. CDR3 bases: TGTGCCACCAGTGATTTGCGCCCCGGGACTAGCGGGACCGATGAGCAGTTCTTC.

The chain carries TRBV7-8 and TRBJ2-7; unclear D gene. The CDR3 totals 15 residues. V lost 3 bases and J lost 0, with 12 bases in between. CDR1 is SGHVS, CDR2 FQNEAQ, per germline. The CDR3 reads CASSLGRADSYEQYV. CDR3 bases: TGTGCCAGCAGCTTGGGAAGGGCCGACTCCTACGAGCAGTACGTC.

The table lists this clonotype with a few counts. The chain couples TRBV7-8 to TRBJ1-3; TRBD1 matches 7 bases. Germline CDR1 reads SGHVS; CDR2 reads FQNEAQ. The CDR3 contains 17 residues. Losses at the gene ends were 4 bases for V and 5 bases for J; bases not matched to a gene: 14. The CDR3 protein is CASSSTGTGGVRNTIYF. In DNA form, the CDR3 reads TGTGCCAGCAGCTCGACAGGGACCGGGGGAGTAAGAAACACCATATATTTT.

This clonotype was counted only a few times. The rearrangement joins TRBV29-1 to TRBJ1-1; possible D gene TRBD1, 5 bases. Trimming cost V 4 bases and J 1 base, with 7 bases left between them. Germline V lookup: CDR1 SQVTM, CDR2 ANQGSEA. The length of the CDR3 is 12 residues. The CDR3 is CSVVGENTEAFF. CDR3 sequence (DNA): TGCAGCGTTGTGGGGGAGAACACTGAAGCTTTCTTT.

V gene TRBV15 combines with J gene TRBJ1-2; 7 nucleotides line up with TRBD1. V shed 0 bases and J 5 bases; nucleotides not matched to a gene: 3. Germline CDR1 LNHNV, CDR2 YYDKDF (reference sequence). The CDR3 covers 14 residues. The chain's CDR3 is CATSRDGQEYGYTF. For the CDR3, the DNA is TGTGCCACCAGCAGAGATGGACAGGAATATGGCTACACCTTC.

This clonotype has just a few counts. The chain employs TRBV12-3 or TRBV12-4 and TRBJ1-5, with D perhaps TRBD1 (5 bases). The CDR3 length is 15 residues. Between the trimmed V and J ends, which lost 4 bases and 2 bases, there was a span of 12 bases. CDR3 region: CASSSQGSGNQPQHF. Here the CDR3 DNA reads TGTGCCAGCAGTTCCCAGGGCTCGGGCAATCAGCCCCAGCATTTT.

The gene calls are TRBV7-3 and TRBJ2-2; a possible D gene is TRBD2 (6 bases). The CDR3 has 15 residues. Germline V gene data show CDR1 as SGHTA and CDR2 as FQGTGA. V was cut by 4 bases and J by 11 bases, with 20 bases left in between. The CDR3 DNA is TGTGCCAGCAGCTCAAACGGGGGTGTTACTGACGAGCTGTTTTTT. Translating it yields CASSSNGGVTDELFF.

This clonotype was detected a few times. The chain combines TRBV5-1 with TRBJ1-1, with no clear D. The CDR3 is 15 residues long. V lost 5 bases and J 1 base, leaving 15 bases between the germline ends. Germline CDR1 SGHRS, CDR2 YFSETQ. This chain's CDR3 is CASRVAVASNTEAFF. For the CDR3, the DNA is TGCGCCAGCAGGGTGGCAGTAGCATCGAACACTGAAGCTTTCTTT. The full variable domain, its missing parts supplied by reference TRBV5-1 and TRBJ1-1, is KAGVTQTPRYLIKTRGQQVTLSCSPISGHRSVSWYQQTPGQGLQFLFEYFSETQRNKGNFPGRFSGRQFSNSRSEMNVSTLELGDSALYLCASRVAVASNTEAFFGQGTRLTVV.

In this sample, this clonotype is medium-sized. Relative to the germline gene, one junction end is altered; a read error may explain this. The chain couples TRBV3-1 to TRBJ2-6; D gene uncertain. Germline CDR1 reads LGHDT; CDR2 reads YNNKEL (reference sequence). The CDR3 extends over 15 amino acids. This chain's CDR3 is CASSPGGSRANVLTF. CDR3 coding DNA: TGTGCCAGCAGCCCAGGTGGCTCTAGGGCCAACGTCCTGACTTTC.

This clonotype has a handful of counts. The chain recombines TRBV7-2 with TRBJ2-3; D ambiguous. Trimming left V 2 bases short and J 1 base short, with 7 bases between. There are 14 residues in the CDR3. Germline V gene sequence: CDR1 SGHTA, CDR2 FQGNSA. The CDR3 is CASSLSRGTDTQYF. The CDR3 DNA is TGTGCCAGCAGCTTATCTCGGGGCACAGATACGCAGTATTTT.